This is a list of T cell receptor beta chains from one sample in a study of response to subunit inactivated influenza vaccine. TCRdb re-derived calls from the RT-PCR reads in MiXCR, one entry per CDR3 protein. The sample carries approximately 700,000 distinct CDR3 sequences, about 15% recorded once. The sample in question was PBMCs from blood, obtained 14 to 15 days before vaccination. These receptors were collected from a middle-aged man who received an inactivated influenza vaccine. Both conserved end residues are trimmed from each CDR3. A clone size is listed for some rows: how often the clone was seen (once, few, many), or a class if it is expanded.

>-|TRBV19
ASNAGGTNTGELF
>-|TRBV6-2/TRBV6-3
ASSYFAGAFQETQY
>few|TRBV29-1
SVSGIRDRESDYGYT
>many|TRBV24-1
ATSSTGSEAF
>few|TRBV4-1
ASSQPTRPGTIY
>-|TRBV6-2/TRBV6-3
ASSYQIAGVGDTQY
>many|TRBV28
ASSYILRGAAGYTQY
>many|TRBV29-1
SGDRQGQETQY
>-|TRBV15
ATSRDQSPYEQY
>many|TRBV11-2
ASSLEGGDTGELF
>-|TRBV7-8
ASSLGLDGTGELF
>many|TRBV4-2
ASSHSGGAVRTYEQY
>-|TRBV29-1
SVEGGTSGSFYNEQF
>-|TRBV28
ASNKDSQYGYT